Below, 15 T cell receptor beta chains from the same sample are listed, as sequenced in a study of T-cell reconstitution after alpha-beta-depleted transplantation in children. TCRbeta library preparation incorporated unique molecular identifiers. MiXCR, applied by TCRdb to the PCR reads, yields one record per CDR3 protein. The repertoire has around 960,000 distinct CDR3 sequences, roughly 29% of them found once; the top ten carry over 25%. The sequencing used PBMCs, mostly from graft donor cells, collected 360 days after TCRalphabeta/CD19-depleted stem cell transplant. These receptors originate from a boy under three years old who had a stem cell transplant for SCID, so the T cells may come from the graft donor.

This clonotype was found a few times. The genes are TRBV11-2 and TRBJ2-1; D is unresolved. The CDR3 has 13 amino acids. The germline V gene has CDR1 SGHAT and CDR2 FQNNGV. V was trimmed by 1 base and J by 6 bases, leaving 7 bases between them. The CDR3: CASSLAVANEQFF. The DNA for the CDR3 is TGTGCCAGCAGCTTAGCGGTTGCCAATGAGCAGTTCTTC.

In nucleotides, the CDR3 is TGCAGCGTTGCCCGCAAATACACCTACGAGCAGTACTTC. Its protein is CSVARKYTYEQYF. J is TRBJ2-7 and V is TRBV29-1; D remains ambiguous. CDR1 and CDR2 (germline): SQVTM, ANQGSEA. The CDR3 length is 13 residues. Trimming took 4 bases from V and 2 from J, leaving 12 bases between them.

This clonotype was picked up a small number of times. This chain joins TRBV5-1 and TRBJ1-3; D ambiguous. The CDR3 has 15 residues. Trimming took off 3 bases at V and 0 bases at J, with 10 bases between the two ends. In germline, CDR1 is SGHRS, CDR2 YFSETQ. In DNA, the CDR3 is TGCGCCAGCAGCTCGGACGGGCCCTCTGGAAACACCATATATTTT. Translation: CASSSDGPSGNTIYF. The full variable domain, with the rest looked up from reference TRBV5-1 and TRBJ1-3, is KAGVTQTPRYLIKTRGQQVTLSCSPISGHRSVSWYQQTPGQGLQFLFEYFSETQRNKGNFPGRFSGRQFSNSRSEMNVSTLELGDSALYLCASSSDGPSGNTIYFGEGSWLTVV.

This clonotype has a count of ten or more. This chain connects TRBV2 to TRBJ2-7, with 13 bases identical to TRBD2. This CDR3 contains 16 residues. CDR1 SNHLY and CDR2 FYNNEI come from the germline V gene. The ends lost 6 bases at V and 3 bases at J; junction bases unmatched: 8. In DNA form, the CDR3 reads TGTGCCAGCAGATGGGGGACTAGCGGGGAATACTACGAGCAGTACTTC. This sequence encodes CASRWGTSGEYYEQYF.

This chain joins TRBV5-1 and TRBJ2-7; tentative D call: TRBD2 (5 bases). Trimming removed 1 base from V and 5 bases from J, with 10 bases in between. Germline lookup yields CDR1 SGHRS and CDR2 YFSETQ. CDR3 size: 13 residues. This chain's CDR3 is CASSLPAGNEQYF. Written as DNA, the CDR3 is TGCGCCAGCAGCTTGCCCGCCGGGAACGAGCAGTACTTC.

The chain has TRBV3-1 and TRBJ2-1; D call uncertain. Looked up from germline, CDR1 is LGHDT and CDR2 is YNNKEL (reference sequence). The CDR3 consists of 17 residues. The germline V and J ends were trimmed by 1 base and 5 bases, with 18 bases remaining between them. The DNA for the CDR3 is TGTGCCAGCAGCCAAGCATATTCCAAACCCACTAACAATGAGCAGTTCTTC. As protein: CASSQAYSKPTNNEQFF.

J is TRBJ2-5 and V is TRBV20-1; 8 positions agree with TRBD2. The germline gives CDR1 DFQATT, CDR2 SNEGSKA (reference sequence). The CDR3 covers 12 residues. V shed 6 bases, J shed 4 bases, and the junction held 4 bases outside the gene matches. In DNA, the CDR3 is TGCAGTGCCGCGGGGGGCGGAGAGACCCAGTACTTC. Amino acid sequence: CSAAGGGETQYF.

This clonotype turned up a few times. The CDR3 loop is CASSLGDSSMGIRGYTF. CDR3 sequence (DNA): TGTGCCAGCAGCTTGGGGGACAGTTCTATGGGGATTCGTGGCTACACCTTC. V usage is TRBV5-5 and J usage is TRBJ1-2; 7 positions agree with TRBD1. The CDR3 sequence is 17 residues long. The J segment lost 7 bases and the V segment lost 0 bases, leaving 15 bases of the junction unmatched. Germline CDR1 is SGHKS and CDR2 is YYEKEE (reference sequence). The full variable domain, with the rest looked up from reference TRBV5-5 and TRBJ1-2, is DAGVTQSPTHLIKTRGQQVTLRCSPISGHKSVSWYQQVLGQGPQFIFQYYEKEERGRGNFPDRFSARQFPNYSSELNVNALLLGDSALYLCASSLGDSSMGIRGYTFGSGTRLTVV.

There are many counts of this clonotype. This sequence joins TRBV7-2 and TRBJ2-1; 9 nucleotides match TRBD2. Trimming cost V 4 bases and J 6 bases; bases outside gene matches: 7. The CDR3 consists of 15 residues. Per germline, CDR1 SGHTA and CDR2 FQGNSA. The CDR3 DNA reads TGTGCCAGCAGCTCCTTGGGACTAGCATCCAATGAGCAGTTCTTC. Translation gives CASSSLGLASNEQFF.

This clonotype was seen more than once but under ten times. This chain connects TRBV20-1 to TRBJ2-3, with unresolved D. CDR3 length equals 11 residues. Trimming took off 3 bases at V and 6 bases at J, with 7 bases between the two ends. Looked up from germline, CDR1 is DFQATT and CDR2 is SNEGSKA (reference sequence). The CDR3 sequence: CSASQRDTQYF. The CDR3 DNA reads TGCAGTGCTAGTCAACGGGATACGCAGTATTTT.

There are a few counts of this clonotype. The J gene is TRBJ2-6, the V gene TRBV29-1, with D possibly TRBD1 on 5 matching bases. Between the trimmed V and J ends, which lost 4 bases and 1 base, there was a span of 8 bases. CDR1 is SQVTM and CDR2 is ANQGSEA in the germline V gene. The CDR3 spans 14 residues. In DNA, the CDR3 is TGCAGCGTTGCTCAGGGATCTGGGGCCAACGTCCTGACTTTC. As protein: CSVAQGSGANVLTF. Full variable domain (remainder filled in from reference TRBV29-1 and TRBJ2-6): SAVISQKPSRDICQRGTSLTIQCQVDSQVTMMFWYRQQPGQSLTLIATANQGSEATYESGFVIDKFPISRPNLTFSTLTVSNMSPEDSSIYLCSVAQGSGANVLTFGAGSRLTVL.

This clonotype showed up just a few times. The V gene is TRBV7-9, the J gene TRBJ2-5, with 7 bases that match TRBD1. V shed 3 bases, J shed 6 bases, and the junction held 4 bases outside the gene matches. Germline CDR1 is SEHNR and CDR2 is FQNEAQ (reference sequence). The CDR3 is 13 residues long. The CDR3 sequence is CASSLTGRKTQYF. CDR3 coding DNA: TGTGCCAGCAGCTTGACAGGGCGAAAGACCCAGTACTTC.

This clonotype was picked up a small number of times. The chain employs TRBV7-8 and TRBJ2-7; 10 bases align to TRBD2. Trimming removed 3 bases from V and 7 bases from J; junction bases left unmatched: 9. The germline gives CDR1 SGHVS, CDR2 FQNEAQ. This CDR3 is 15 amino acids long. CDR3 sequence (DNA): TGTGCCAGCAGCTTTTACAGGTCGACTAGCGGGGAGCAGTACTTC. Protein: CASSFYRSTSGEQYF.

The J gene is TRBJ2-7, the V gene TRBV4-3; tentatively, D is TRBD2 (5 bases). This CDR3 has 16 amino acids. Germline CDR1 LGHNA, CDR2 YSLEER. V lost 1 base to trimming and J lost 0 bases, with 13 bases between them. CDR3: CASSQGLTPSSYEQYF. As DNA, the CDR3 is TGCGCCAGCAGCCAAGGACTAACCCCGAGCTCCTACGAGCAGTACTTC.

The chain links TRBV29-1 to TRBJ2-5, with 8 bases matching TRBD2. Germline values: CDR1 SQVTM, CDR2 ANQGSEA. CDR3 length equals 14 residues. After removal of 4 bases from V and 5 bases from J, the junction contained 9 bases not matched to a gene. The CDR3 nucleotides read TGCAGCGTTGTAGGTAGCGGGGAAGGGGAGACCCAGTACTTC. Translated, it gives CSVVGSGEGETQYF.